This paragraph reports one TCR beta chain. The data originate from a study of OX40 agonist ivuxolimab in advanced cancers. The CDR3 runs 14 residues. CDR1 SGHDT and CDR2 YYEEEE come from the germline V gene. Trimming left V 3 bases short and J 4 bases short, with 12 bases between. Here immunoSEQ multiplex PCR was the method, and the copy in TCRdb shows in-frame clones only, minus some. The table records about 83,000 clones, 80% to 95% of them present only once. The chain combines TRBV5-6 with TRBJ2-3; no firm D call. The material was CD4+ or CD8+ T cells sorted from blood, obtained in a trial of the OX40 agonist ivuxolimab. The receptor's source is an adult with an advanced solid tumor such as melanoma, head and neck, liver or kidney cancer. The CDR3 nucleotides read TGTGCCAGCAGCTATAGCTCCCGCGCAGATACGCAGTATTTT. This codes for CASSYSSRADTQYF.